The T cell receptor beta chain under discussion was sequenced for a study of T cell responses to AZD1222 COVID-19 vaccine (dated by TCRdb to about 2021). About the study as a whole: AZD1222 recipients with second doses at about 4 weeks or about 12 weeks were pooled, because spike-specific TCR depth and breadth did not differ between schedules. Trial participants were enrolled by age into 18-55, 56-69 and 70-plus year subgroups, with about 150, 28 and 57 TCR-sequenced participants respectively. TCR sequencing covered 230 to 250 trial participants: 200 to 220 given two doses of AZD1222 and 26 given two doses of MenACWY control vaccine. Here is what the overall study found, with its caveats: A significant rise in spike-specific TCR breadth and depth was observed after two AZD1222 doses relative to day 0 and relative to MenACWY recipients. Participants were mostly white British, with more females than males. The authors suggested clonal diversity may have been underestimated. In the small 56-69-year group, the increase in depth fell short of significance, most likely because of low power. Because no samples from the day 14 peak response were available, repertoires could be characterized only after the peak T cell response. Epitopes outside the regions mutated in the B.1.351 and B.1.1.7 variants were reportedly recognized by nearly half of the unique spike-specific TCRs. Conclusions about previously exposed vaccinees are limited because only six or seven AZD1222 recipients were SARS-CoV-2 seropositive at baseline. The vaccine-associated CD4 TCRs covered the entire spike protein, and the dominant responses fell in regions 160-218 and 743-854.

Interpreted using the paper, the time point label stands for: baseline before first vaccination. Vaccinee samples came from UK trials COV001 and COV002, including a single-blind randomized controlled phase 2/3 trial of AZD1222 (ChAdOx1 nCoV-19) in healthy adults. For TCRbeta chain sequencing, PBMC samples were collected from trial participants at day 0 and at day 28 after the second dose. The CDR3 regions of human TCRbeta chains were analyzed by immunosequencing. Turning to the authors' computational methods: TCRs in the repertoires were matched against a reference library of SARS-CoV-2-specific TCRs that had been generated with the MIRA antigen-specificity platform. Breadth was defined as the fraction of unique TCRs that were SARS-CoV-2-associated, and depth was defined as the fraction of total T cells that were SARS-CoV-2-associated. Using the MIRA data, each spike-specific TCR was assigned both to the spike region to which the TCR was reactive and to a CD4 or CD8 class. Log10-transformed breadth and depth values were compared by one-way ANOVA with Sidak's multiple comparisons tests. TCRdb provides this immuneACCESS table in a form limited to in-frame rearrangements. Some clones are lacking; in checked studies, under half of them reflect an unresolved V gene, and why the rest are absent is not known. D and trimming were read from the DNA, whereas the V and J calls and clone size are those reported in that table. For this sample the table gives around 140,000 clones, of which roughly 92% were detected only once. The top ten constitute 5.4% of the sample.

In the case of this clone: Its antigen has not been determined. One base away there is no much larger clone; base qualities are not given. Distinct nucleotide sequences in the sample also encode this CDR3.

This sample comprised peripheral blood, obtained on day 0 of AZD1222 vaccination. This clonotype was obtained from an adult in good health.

The nucleotide sequence is TGTGCCTGGAGTGTCGGGGGCTCCTACGAGCAGTACTTC. It translates as CAWSVGGSYEQYF. The sequence joins TRBV30 to TRBJ2-7, with a tentative D gene TRBD2 over 6 matching bases. Based on the germline V gene (reference sequence), the CDR1 and CDR2 sequences are GTSNPN and SVGIG. The V and J ends are trimmed by 0 bases and 0 bases, leaving 6 bases between them. Reading from cysteine to phenylalanine, the CDR3 counts 13 amino acids. Here the CDR3 DNA is all that survives: 39 bases in frame from base 1.